One sample yielded the 6 T cell receptor beta chains listed below, sequenced in a study of cytomegalovirus exposure and HLA in healthy donors. PCR involved 60 Vbeta and 13 Jbeta primers. Method: immunoSEQ multiplex PCR; TCRdb's copy keeps in-frame clones and lacks some. The sample yields some 100,000 clones, 62% seen once. Specimen: PBMCs. These receptors were taken from a woman in her 30s in good health and CMV-seropositive.

J is TRBJ1-2 and V is TRBV28; tentatively, D is TRBD1 (5 bases). The CDR3 contains 13 residues. Trimming shortened V by 6 bases and J by 8 bases, and 16 bases separated the two germline ends. CDR1 and CDR2 (germline): MDHEN, SYDVKM. The CDR3 nucleotides are TGTGCCAGCAGGCGTACGGGGGGGGGAGGCTACACCTTC. This translates into CASRRTGGGGYTF.

The rearrangement links TRBV5-6 to TRBJ2-5; D is unclear. Germline V gene lookup returns CDR1 SGHDT and CDR2 YYEEEE. Trimming pared 1 base from V and 5 bases from J, leaving 15 bases between. The CDR3 runs 15 residues. The CDR3 sequence: CASSLFRGRGETQYF. Here the CDR3 DNA reads TGTGCCAGCAGCTTGTTTCGCGGCCGAGGCGAGACCCAGTACTTC.

The gene calls are TRBV4-1 and TRBJ2-7, with 9 bases fitting TRBD1. The CDR3 loop spans 14 amino acids. Germline CDR1 is MGHRA and CDR2 is YSYEKL. J was trimmed by 3 bases and V by 4 bases; bases with no gene match: 4. CDR3 protein: CASSPSTGGYEQYF. In nucleotides, the CDR3 is TGCGCCAGCAGCCCGTCGACAGGGGGCTACGAGCAGTACTTC.

The genes are TRBV7-9 and TRBJ2-2; TRBD2 aligns across 10 bases. V gave up 5 bases and J gave up 0 bases; unmatched junction bases: 9. This CDR3 has 18 amino acids. Germline V gives CDR1 SEHNR, CDR2 FQNEAQ (reference sequence). DNA for the CDR3: TGTGCCAGCAGCCCACTCCCTAGCGGGGGCCCGAACACCGGGGAGCTGTTTTTT. Its translation: CASSPLPSGGPNTGELFF. Full variable domain (missing parts from reference TRBV7-9 and TRBJ2-2): DTGVSQNPRHKITKRGQNVTFRCDPISEHNRLYWYRQTLGQGPEFLTYFQNEAQLEKSRLLSDRFSAERPKGSFSTLEIQRTEQGDSAMYLCASSPLPSGGPNTGELFFGEGSRLTVL.

This clone has only a few counts. J is TRBJ2-7 and V is TRBV11-2; 8 nucleotides align to TRBD1. Trimming removed 5 bases from V and 2 bases from J; junction bases left unmatched: 11. This CDR3 has 16 amino acids. From germline, CDR1 is SGHAT and CDR2 FQNNGV. The DNA of the CDR3 is TGTGCCAGCAGCGTGTACCCGGACAGGGAAGCCTACGAGCAGTACTTC. This gives the protein CASSVYPDREAYEQYF.

V usage is TRBV7-7 and J usage is TRBJ2-5; 16 bases are shared with TRBD2. In germline, CDR1 is SSHAT, CDR2 FNYEAQ (reference sequence). The CDR3 is 17 residues long. DNA for the CDR3: TGTGCTACATCCCGCGGGACTAGCGGGGGGGCGTCGGAGACCCAGTACTTC. Its protein product is CATSRGTSGGASETQYF.